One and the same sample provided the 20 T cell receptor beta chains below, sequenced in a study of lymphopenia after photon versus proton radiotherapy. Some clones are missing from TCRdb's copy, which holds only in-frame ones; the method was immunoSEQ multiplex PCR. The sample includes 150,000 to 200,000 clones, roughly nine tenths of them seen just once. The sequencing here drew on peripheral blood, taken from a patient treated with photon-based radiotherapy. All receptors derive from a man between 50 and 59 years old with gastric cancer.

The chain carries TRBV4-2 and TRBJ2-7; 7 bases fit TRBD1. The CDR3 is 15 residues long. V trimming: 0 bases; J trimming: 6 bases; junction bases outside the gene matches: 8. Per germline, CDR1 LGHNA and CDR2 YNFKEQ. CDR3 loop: CASSQDGTGAREQYF. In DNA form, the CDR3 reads TGTGCCAGCAGCCAAGATGGAACAGGGGCCCGCGAGCAGTACTTC.

CDR3 residues: CASSIPGQGYTGELFF. The DNA for the CDR3 is TGTGCCAGTAGTATCCCGGGACAGGGGTACACCGGGGAGCTGTTTTTT. The chain has TRBV19 and TRBJ2-2, with 10 bases lining up with TRBD1. CDR1 and CDR2 (germline): LNHDA, SQIVND (reference sequence). The CDR3 loop spans 16 amino acids. V dropped 3 bases and J dropped 3; count of bases not matched to a gene: 4.

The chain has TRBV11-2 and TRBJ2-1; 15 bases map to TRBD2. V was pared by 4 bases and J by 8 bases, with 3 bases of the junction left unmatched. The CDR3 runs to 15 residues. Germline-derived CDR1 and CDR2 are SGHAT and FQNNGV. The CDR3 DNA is TGTGCCAGCAGCTGGACTAGCGGGGGGGTCGATGAGCAGTTCTTC. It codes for CASSWTSGGVDEQFF.

DNA for the CDR3: TGTGCCAGCAGGCCCTTCTGGGGGGATTATAGCAATCAGCCCCAGCATTTT. Translation: CASRPFWGDYSNQPQHF. This chain links TRBV27 with TRBJ1-5; tentatively, D is TRBD1 (5 bases). The CDR3 is 17 residues long. V lost 6 bases and J 0 bases, leaving 18 bases between the germline ends. Germline V CDR1 and CDR2: MNHEY, SMNVEV (reference sequence).

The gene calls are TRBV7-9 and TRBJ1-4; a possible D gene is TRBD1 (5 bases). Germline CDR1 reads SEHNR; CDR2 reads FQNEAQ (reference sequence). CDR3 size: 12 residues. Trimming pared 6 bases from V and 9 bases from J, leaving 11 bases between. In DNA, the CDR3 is TGTGCCAGCAGTCGGGACTTTCAAAAACTGTTTTTT. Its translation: CASSRDFQKLFF.

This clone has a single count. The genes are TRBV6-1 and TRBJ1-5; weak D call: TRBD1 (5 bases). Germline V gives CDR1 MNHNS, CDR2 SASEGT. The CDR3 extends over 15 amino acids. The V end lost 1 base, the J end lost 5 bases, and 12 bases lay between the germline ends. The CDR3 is CASSEVWGWDQPQHF. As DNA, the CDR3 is TGTGCCAGCAGTGAAGTATGGGGGTGGGATCAGCCCCAGCATTTT.

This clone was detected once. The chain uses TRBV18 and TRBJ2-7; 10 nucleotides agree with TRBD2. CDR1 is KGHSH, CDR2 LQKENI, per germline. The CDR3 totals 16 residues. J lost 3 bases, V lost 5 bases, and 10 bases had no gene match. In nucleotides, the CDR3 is TGTGCCAGCTCAAGACTAGCGGGCGGTGGTGGCTACGAGCAGTACTTC. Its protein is CASSRLAGGGGYEQYF.

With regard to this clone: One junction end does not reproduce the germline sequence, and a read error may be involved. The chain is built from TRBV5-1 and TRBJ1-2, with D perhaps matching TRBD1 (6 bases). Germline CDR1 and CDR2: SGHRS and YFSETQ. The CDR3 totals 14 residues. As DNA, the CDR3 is TGCGCCAGCAACTTGGCGGGGGGCGACTATGGCTACACCTTC. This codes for CASNLAGGDYGYTF.

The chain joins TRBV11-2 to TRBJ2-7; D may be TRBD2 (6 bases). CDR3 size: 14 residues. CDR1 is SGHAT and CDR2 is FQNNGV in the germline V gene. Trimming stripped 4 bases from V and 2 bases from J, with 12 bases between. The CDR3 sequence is CASSSWGEPYEQYF. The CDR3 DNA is TGTGCCAGCAGCTCCTGGGGGGAGCCCTACGAGCAGTACTTC.

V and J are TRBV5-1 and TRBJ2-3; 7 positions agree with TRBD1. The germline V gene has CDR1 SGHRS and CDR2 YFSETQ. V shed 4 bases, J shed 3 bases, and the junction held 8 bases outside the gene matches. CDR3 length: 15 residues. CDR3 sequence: CASSPGGQKTDTQYF. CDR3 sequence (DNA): TGCGCCAGCAGCCCAGGGGGACAGAAGACAGATACGCAGTATTTT.

In nucleotides, the CDR3 is TGTGCCAGCAGATCTGTGAACCAAGAGACCCAGTACTTC. Amino acids: CASRSVNQETQYF. V usage is TRBV27 and J usage is TRBJ2-5; D gene uncertain. V was cut by 6 bases and J by 0 bases, with 8 bases left in between. Germline-derived CDR1 and CDR2 are MNHEY and SMNVEV (reference sequence). CDR3 length: 13 amino acids.

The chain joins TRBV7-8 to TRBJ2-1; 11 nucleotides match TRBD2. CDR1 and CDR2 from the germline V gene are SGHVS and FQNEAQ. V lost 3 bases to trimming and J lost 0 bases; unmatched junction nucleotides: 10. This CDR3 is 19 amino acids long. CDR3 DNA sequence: TGTGCCAGCAGCTTCAGCCATAGACTAGCGGGGAGCTCCTACAATGAGCAGTTCTTC. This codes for CASSFSHRLAGSSYNEQFF.

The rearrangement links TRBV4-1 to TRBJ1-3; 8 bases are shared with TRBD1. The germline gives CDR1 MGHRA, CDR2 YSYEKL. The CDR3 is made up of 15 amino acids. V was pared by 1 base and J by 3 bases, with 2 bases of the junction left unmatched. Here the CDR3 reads CASSQVGQGGNTIYF. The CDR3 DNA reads TGCGCCAGCAGCCAAGTCGGACAGGGTGGAAACACCATATATTTT.

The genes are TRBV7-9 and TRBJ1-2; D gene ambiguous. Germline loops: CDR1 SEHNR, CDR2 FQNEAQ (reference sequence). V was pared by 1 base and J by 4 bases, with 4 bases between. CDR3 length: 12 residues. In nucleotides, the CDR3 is TGTGCCAGCAGCTTAGAGTCCTATGGCTACACCTTC. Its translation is CASSLESYGYTF.

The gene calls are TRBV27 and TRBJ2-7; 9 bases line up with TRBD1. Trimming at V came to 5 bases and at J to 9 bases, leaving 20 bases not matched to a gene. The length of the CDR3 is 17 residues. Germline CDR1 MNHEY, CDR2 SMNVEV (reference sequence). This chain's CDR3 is CASSQLSLGQGDYRQYF. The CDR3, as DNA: TGTGCCAGCAGTCAGCTTAGCTTGGGACAGGGTGACTACCGGCAGTACTTC.

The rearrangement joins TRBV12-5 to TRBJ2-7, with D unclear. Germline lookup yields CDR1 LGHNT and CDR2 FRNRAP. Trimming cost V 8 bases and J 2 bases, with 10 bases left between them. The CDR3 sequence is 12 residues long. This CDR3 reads CASTTSTYEQYF. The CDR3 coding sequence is TGTGCTAGTACCACCTCCACCTACGAGCAGTACTTC.

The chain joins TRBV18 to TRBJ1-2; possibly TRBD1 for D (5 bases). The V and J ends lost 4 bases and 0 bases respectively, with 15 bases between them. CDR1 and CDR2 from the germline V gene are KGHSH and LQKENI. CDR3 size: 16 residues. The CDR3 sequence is CASSLRQTSANYGYTF. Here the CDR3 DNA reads TGTGCCAGCTCACTCCGACAGACTTCAGCTAACTATGGCTACACCTTC.

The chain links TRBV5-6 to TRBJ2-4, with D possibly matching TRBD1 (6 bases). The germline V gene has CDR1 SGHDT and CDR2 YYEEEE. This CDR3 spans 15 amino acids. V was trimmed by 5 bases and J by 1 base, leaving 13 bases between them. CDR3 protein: CASSHRALAKNIQYF. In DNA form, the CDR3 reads TGTGCCAGCAGTCACAGGGCGCTGGCCAAAAACATTCAGTACTTC.

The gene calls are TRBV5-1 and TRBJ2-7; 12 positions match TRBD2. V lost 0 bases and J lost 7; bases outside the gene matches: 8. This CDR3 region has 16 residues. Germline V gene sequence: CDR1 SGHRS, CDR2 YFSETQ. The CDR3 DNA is TGCGCCAGCAGCTTGGCGGGGACTAGCGGGCTCCTGGAGCAGTACTTC. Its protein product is CASSLAGTSGLLEQYF.

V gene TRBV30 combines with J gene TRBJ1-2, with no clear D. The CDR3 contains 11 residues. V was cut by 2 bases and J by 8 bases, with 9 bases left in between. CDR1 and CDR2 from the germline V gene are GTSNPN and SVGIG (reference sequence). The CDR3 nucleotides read TGTGCCTGGAGTTCGAATGAGGGCTACACCTTC. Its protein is CAWSSNEGYTF.